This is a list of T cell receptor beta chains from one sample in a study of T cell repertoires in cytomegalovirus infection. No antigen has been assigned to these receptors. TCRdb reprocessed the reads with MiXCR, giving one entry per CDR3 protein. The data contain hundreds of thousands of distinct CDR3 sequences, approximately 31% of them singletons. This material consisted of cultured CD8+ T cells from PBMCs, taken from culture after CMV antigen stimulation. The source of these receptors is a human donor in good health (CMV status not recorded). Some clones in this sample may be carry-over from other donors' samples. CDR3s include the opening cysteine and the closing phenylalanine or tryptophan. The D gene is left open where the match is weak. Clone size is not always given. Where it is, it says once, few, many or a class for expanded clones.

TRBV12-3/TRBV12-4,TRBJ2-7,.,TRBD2,TGTGCCAGCACCCAAGCTAGCGGGGGGATATACGAGCAGTACTTC,CASTQASGGIYEQYF
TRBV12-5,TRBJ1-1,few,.,TGTGCTAGTGGTCACAGGGAAGCTTTCTTT,CASGHREAFF
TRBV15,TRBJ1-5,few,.,TGTGCCACCAGCAGAGATCTGGCAGGGGATACCCGTGGCAATCAGCCCCAGCATTTT,CATSRDLAGDTRGNQPQHF
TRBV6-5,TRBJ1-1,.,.,TGTGCCAGCGGAGTGGGGGTTGGCACTGAAGCTTTCTTT,CASGVGVGTEAFF
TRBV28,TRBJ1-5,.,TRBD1,TGTGCCAGCAGTTTAAGGGGGCTGGCTCAGCCCCAGCATTTT,CASSLRGLAQPQHF
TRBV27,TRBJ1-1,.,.,TGTGCCAGCAGTTTTTCAGGGGCGGCTGAAGCTTTCTTT,CASSFSGAAEAFF
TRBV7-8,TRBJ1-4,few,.,TGTGCCAGCAGCCTTCTGGAAAAGGCAACTAATGAAAAACTGTTTTTT,CASSLLEKATNEKLFF
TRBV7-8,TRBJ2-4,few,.,TGTGCCAGCAGCTTAGAATTTCCGCTCAAAGGAGGCAAAAACATTCAGTACTTC,CASSLEFPLKGGKNIQYF
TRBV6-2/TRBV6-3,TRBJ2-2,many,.,TGTGCCAGCAGTTACTGGGACACCGGGGAGCTGTTTTTT,CASSYWDTGELFF
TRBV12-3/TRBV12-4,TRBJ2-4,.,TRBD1,TGTGCCAGCGCTAGGACAGGGAAAAACATTCAGTACTTC,CASARTGKNIQYF
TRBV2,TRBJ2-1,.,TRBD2,TGTGCCAGCAGTGACTTTGGTTTGGGGACTAGCGGGGTCTACAATGAGCAGTTCTTC,CASSDFGLGTSGVYNEQFF
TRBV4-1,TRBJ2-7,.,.,TGCGCCAGCTCAAAGGACATCGGCTCCTACGAGCAGTACTTC,CASSKDIGSYEQYF